This TCR beta chain was captured by sequencing in a study of control samples from healthy donors and cancer patients. Measured with immunoSEQ multiplex PCR; TCRdb has only the in-frame clones, and not every one. In the table there are approximately 70,000 clones, roughly 89% of which are singletons. The germline CDR1 and CDR2 sequences are SGHRS and YFSETQ. The CDR3 consists of 16 residues. With 4 bases removed from V and 4 bases from J, the gap between germline ends came to 20 bases. The TCR originated in a man in his sixties with lung cancer. Sequenced input: PBMCs. The J gene is TRBJ1-1, the V gene TRBV5-1; tentative D call: TRBD1 (6 bases). CDR3 coding DNA: TGCGCCAGCAGCGTAATACAGGGTTCCCTAGGCACTGAAGCTTTCTTT. Protein sequence: CASSVIQGSLGTEAFF.